Each of the 32 T cell receptor beta chains below was sequenced from the same sample in a study of early T cells in non-severe SARS-CoV-2 infection (dated by TCRdb to the early 2020s). The protocol used for the library was 5' RACE. The sequencer was a NextSeq 500. TCRdb redid the processing of the public reads, applying fastp at Q25 and MiXCR, and retained in-frame beta chains. Rows are unified per CDR3 protein, each entry keeping the most common DNA and genes. The sample table contains some 64,000 distinct CDR3 sequences; only one count was recorded for 20% to 25% of them. More than 15% of the sample belongs to the ten largest clones. The starting material was whole blood, obtained at baseline. Receptor source: an adult who was a healthcare worker with PCR-confirmed SARS-CoV-2 infection or an uninfected control (not recorded which).

A word on this clonotype: The junction departs from the called germline gene at one end, perhaps through a read error. The V and J genes are TRBV20-1 and TRBJ2-5; TRBD2 might be the D (5 bases). The CDR3 runs 15 residues. CDR1 DFQATT and CDR2 SNEGSKA come from the germline V gene (reference sequence). CDR3 residues: CSARAPPTNQGTQYF. CDR3 bases: TGCAGTGCTAGAGCACCCCCGACTAACCAAGGGACCCAGTACTTC.

The chain has TRBV29-1 and TRBJ2-3; TRBD2 matches at 10 bases. This CDR3 is built from 16 residues. Germline assignment: CDR1 SQVTM and CDR2 ANQGSEA. The V gene end was trimmed by 3 bases and the J gene end by 4 bases; junction bases not matched to a gene: 10. The CDR3 loop is CSVDTLAGVRADTQYF. The CDR3 region has the DNA TGCAGCGTTGACACCCTAGCGGGGGTCAGGGCAGATACGCAGTATTTT.

This chain joins TRBV7-8 and TRBJ1-2; 7 nucleotides align to TRBD1. The CDR3 totals 16 residues. Losses at the gene ends were 5 bases for V and 5 bases for J; bases not matched to a gene: 14. The germline gives CDR1 SGHVS, CDR2 FQNEAQ. CDR3 residues: CASSTNARDREYGYTF. The CDR3 DNA reads TGTGCCAGCAGCACTAACGCCCGGGACAGAGAGTATGGCTACACCTTC.

Notes on this clonotype: This could be a read error, since a much larger clone is one nucleotide away. This chain connects TRBV18 to TRBJ2-7; TRBD1 agrees at 10 bases. The germline V gene has CDR1 KGHSH and CDR2 LQKENI. The CDR3 is made up of 15 amino acids. The CDR3 coding sequence is TGTGCCAGCTCACCACCGGGACAGGGGTTCTACGAGCAGCACTTC. This translates into CASSPPGQGFYEQHF.

The chain carries TRBV5-1 and TRBJ2-1; D is possibly TRBD2 (6 bases). Per germline, CDR1 SGHRS and CDR2 YFSETQ. The CDR3 contains 15 residues. V gave up 4 bases and J gave up 5 bases, with 16 bases separating them. The CDR3 DNA follows: TGCGCCAGCAGCCCAACCCCGCGGGGCGACAATGAGCAGTTCTTC. Residues: CASSPTPRGDNEQFF.

The chain carries TRBV10-2 and TRBJ2-7; D remains unclear. Trimming shortened V by 6 bases and J by 1 base, and 13 bases separated the two germline ends. CDR1 WSHSY and CDR2 SAAADI come from the germline V gene. CDR3 length: 14 residues. CDR3 DNA sequence: TGCGCCAGCAGGGGCATCCTAAGATCCTACGAGCAGTACTTC. This encodes CASRGILRSYEQYF.

This clonotype was counted a few times. This chain connects TRBV21-1 to TRBJ1-2; no check of the table's D call, TRBD1, against the DNA was made. TRBV21-1 is flagged as a pseudogene. The CDR3 has 15 residues. CDR3 nucleotide sequence: TGTGCCAGCAGCCTCACGGGGACAGGGGGCCATGGCTACACCTTC. Translation: CASSLTGTGGHGYTF.

CDR3 bases: TGTGCCAGCAGCCTGGGCGGGCGAAACTATGGCTACACCTTC. Translated, it gives CASSLGGRNYGYTF. The chain carries TRBV9 and TRBJ1-2; D unclear. From germline, CDR1 is SGDLS and CDR2 YYNGEE. The length of the CDR3 is 14 residues. V dropped 4 bases and J dropped 2 bases, with 12 bases sitting between them.

CDR3 residues: CASSVTSGGSGEQFF. The CDR3 region has the DNA TGTGCCAGCAGCGTGACTAGCGGGGGGTCGGGTGAGCAGTTCTTC. This chain connects TRBV11-2 to TRBJ2-1, with 13 positions matching TRBD2. CDR3 length: 15 amino acids. The germline gives CDR1 SGHAT, CDR2 FQNNGV. The V gene end was trimmed by 5 bases and the J gene end by 9 bases; junction bases not matched to a gene: 7.

V is TRBV5-1 and J is TRBJ1-1; a weak D match, TRBD1 (5 bases). The CDR3 contains 14 residues. With 0 bases removed from V and 2 bases from J, the gap between germline ends came to 8 bases. The germline V gene encodes CDR1 SGHRS and CDR2 YFSETQ. This CDR3 is CASSLAGDNTEAFF. In DNA form, the CDR3 reads TGCGCCAGCAGCTTGGCGGGGGATAACACTGAAGCTTTCTTT.

The rearrangement uses TRBV7-9 and TRBJ2-6; possible D gene TRBD1, 6 bases. V was shortened by 1 base and J by 4 bases, with 11 bases between the two germline ends. The CDR3 has 16 amino acids. CDR1 SEHNR and CDR2 FQNEAQ come from the germline V gene (reference sequence). The CDR3 protein is CASSLVWGPGANVLTF. As DNA, the CDR3 is TGTGCCAGCAGCTTAGTTTGGGGGCCCGGGGCCAACGTCCTGACTTTC. The full variable domain, completed using reference TRBV7-9 and TRBJ2-6, is DTGVSQNPRHKITKRGQNVTFRCDPISEHNRLYWYRQTLGQGPEFLTYFQNEAQLEKSRLLSDRFSAERPKGSFSTLEIQRTEQGDSAMYLCASSLVWGPGANVLTFGAGSRLTVL.

The chain carries TRBV3-1 and TRBJ2-1, with 8 bases lining up with TRBD1. V was pared by 6 bases and J by 13 bases, with 8 bases of the junction left unmatched. Per germline, CDR1 LGHDT and CDR2 YNNKEL (reference sequence). This CDR3 has 12 amino acids. The CDR3 reads CASSRTGTGQFF. In DNA, the CDR3 is TGTGCCAGCAGTCGAACCGGGACAGGCCAGTTCTTC.

The chain is built from TRBV7-9 and TRBJ1-1, with 11 bases that match TRBD1. Trimming removed 2 bases from V and 5 bases from J; junction bases left unmatched: 4. Germline CDR1 SEHNR, CDR2 FQNEAQ (reference sequence). CDR3 length equals 15 residues. The CDR3 coding sequence is TGTGCCAGCAGCTTAAGTGGACAGGGGGCGACTGAAGCTTTCTTT. Translated, it gives CASSLSGQGATEAFF.

This clonotype came up many times. The chain carries TRBV10-3 and TRBJ1-1, with D perhaps TRBD1 (5 bases). CDR1 and CDR2 (germline): ENHRY, SYGVKD. The CDR3 spans 13 residues. The ends were cut back, 3 bases at V and 6 bases at J, with 11 bases in the middle. The CDR3 region is CAISEGVVAEAFF. The CDR3 coding sequence is TGTGCCATCAGTGAAGGGGTAGTCGCTGAAGCTTTCTTT.

This clonotype was counted only a few times. In DNA form, the CDR3 reads TGTGCCGCAGCTAGCACAGATACGCAGTATTTT. Protein sequence: CAAASTDTQYF. J is TRBJ2-3 and V is TRBV7-9; D is unclear. Germline V gene lookup returns CDR1 SEHNR and CDR2 FQNEAQ (reference sequence). CDR3 size: 11 residues. The V end was cut by 11 bases, the J end by 0 bases, with 6 bases between.

This clonotype was found a few times. The V call is TRBV12-3 or TRBV12-4, the J call TRBJ1-1; D is uncertain. This CDR3 is built from 13 residues. Trimming shortened V by 6 bases and J by 11 bases, and 19 bases separated the two germline ends. The CDR3 DNA sequence: TGTGCCAGCAGCCCAGACGGACCACGTGTGGCTTTCTTT. It codes for CASSPDGPRVAFF.

This chain links TRBV5-4 with TRBJ1-6; TRBD1 matches at 9 bases. Per the germline V gene, CDR1 is SGHNT and CDR2 is YYREEE (reference sequence). The CDR3 has 16 residues. Trimming removed 4 bases from V and 10 bases from J; junction bases left unmatched: 12. The CDR3 nucleotides read TGTGCCAGCAGCCAGAATGGACAGGGGAAGAACTCACCCCTCCACTTT. It codes for CASSQNGQGKNSPLHF.

This clonotype was seen repeatedly, ten times or more. V gene TRBV7-9 combines with J gene TRBJ2-7; TRBD1 is a possible D gene (6 bases). Looked up from germline, CDR1 is SEHNR and CDR2 is FQNEAQ (reference sequence). V lost 2 bases, J lost 6 bases, and 17 bases lay in between. The CDR3 sequence is 15 residues long. CDR3 bases: TGTGCCAGCAGCTTACGCGCACAGGGCGGGTTCGAGCAGTACTTC. This translates into CASSLRAQGGFEQYF. The full variable domain, completed using reference TRBV7-9 and TRBJ2-7, is DTGVSQNPRHKITKRGQNVTFRCDPISEHNRLYWYRQTLGQGPEFLTYFQNEAQLEKSRLLSDRFSAERPKGSFSTLEIQRTEQGDSAMYLCASSLRAQGGFEQYFGPGTRLTVT.

This clonotype turned up a few times. The chain recombines TRBV7-3 with TRBJ2-2, with 10 bases aligning to TRBD2. The ends lost 4 bases at V and 4 bases at J; junction bases unmatched: 6. CDR3 length equals 16 residues. Germline V gene sequence: CDR1 SGHTA, CDR2 FQGTGA. CDR3 DNA: TGTGCCAGCAGCTCAAGCGGGGGGGCCTTCACCGGGGAGCTGTTTTTT. Its translation is CASSSSGGAFTGELFF.

V usage is TRBV18 and J usage is TRBJ2-3; TRBD2 matches at 7 bases. The germline V gene has CDR1 KGHSH and CDR2 LQKENI. Trimming cost V 3 bases and J 3 bases; bases outside gene matches: 3. The CDR3 consists of 14 residues. CDR3 loop: CASSPKRGTDTQYF. The CDR3 DNA is TGTGCCAGCTCACCTAAGCGGGGAACAGATACGCAGTATTTT.

The chain joins TRBV29-1 to TRBJ1-1; D ambiguous. This CDR3 comprises 13 residues. CDR1 and CDR2 (germline): SQVTM, ANQGSEA. DNA of the CDR3: TGCAGACGGTGGTGGGCCATGAACACTGAAGCTTTCTTT. This gives the protein CRRWWAMNTEAFF.

This clonotype was counted between two and nine times. This sequence joins TRBV7-2 and TRBJ2-2; 8 bases are shared with TRBD2. CDR1 and CDR2 (germline): SGHTA, FQGNSA. J lost 2 bases, V lost 5 bases, and 7 bases had no gene match. The CDR3 runs to 16 residues. CDR3 in DNA: TGTGCCAGCAGCCCTGGGACTAGTCCAAACACCGGGGAGCTGTTTTTT. It is translated as CASSPGTSPNTGELFF.

The gene calls are TRBV20-1 and TRBJ2-3, with TRBD2 as a possible D gene (6 bases). Germline CDR1 is DFQATT and CDR2 is SNEGSKA (reference sequence). This CDR3 has 13 amino acids. V dropped 4 bases and J dropped 4 bases, with 12 bases sitting between them. The CDR3 DNA is TGCAGTGCTACGACGGGGGTACCAGATACGCAGTATTTT. Translating it yields CSATTGVPDTQYF.

CDR3 coding DNA: TGTGCCATCAGTGATCAGGCCTACGAGCAGTACTTC. It translates to CAISDQAYEQYF. The rearrangement joins TRBV10-3 to TRBJ2-7; no clear D. From germline, CDR1 is ENHRY and CDR2 SYGVKD. The CDR3 is 12 residues long. Trimming took 3 bases from V and 2 from J, leaving 5 bases between them.

The V call is TRBV10-2, the J call TRBJ2-3, with D maybe TRBD1 (5 bases). The germline CDR1 and CDR2 sequences are WSHSY and SAAADI. V shed 6 bases and J shed 4 bases, with 20 bases lying between them. This CDR3 is 16 amino acids long. CDR3 amino acids: CASRPSGLGVADTQYF. The CDR3 bases are TGCGCCAGCAGACCATCTGGGTTAGGGGTGGCAGATACGCAGTATTTT.

In this sample, this clonotype turned up many times. The CDR3 loop reads CAWSNPGGANYGYTF. CDR3 DNA sequence: TGTGCCTGGAGTAATCCTGGGGGAGCTAACTATGGCTACACCTTC. The V gene is TRBV30, the J gene TRBJ1-2, with D possibly being TRBD1 (5 bases). Germline V gene lookup returns CDR1 GTSNPN and CDR2 SVGIG (reference sequence). Trimming stripped 2 bases from V and 0 bases from J, with 13 bases between. This CDR3 is built from 15 residues.

The chain employs TRBV5-1 and TRBJ2-5; 7 nucleotides agree with TRBD1. The germline gives CDR1 SGHRS, CDR2 YFSETQ. Germline trimming cut 1 base from V and 2 bases from J; bases unmatched to any gene: 2. This CDR3 has 14 amino acids. CDR3: CASSLTGAQETQYF. CDR3 nucleotides: TGCGCCAGCAGCTTGACAGGGGCGCAAGAGACCCAGTACTTC.

The CDR3 sequence: CAWSDPRVTGELFF. CDR3 sequence (DNA): TGTGCCTGGAGCGACCCCAGGGTTACCGGGGAGCTGTTTTTT. J is TRBJ2-2 and V is TRBV30, with D maybe TRBD1 (5 bases). CDR1 and CDR2 from the germline V gene are GTSNPN and SVGIG (reference sequence). Trimming removed 3 bases from V and 5 bases from J, with 13 bases in between. CDR3 size: 14 residues.

This clonotype came up a few times. V gene TRBV29-1 combines with J gene TRBJ2-7, with D possibly matching TRBD1 (7 bases). Deletions cut 3 bases from V and 1 base from J, with 10 bases between. Germline V gene data show CDR1 as SQVTM and CDR2 as ANQGSEA. The CDR3 spans 13 residues. CDR3 DNA sequence: TGCAGCGTTGAGGCGGGACAGTCCTACGAGCAGTACTTC. The encoded protein is CSVEAGQSYEQYF.

The J gene is TRBJ1-1, the V gene TRBV3-2. TRBV3-2 is a documented pseudogene. The CDR3 sequence is 19 residues long. In DNA, the CDR3 is TGTGCCAGCAGCCAAAGGGGGTGGGCCCTACTCCCCATGAACACTGAAGCTTTCTTT. Translation gives CASSQRGWALLPMNTEAFF.

This clonotype was found many times. The chain has TRBV7-3 and TRBJ2-3; TRBD2 agrees at 9 bases. The CDR3 contains 15 residues. Germline loops: CDR1 SGHTA, CDR2 FQGTGA. V shed 6 bases, J shed 5 bases, and the junction held 9 bases outside the gene matches. In nucleotides, the CDR3 is TGTGCCAGCAGTTTCCGCGGGGGGGCCGAAGATACGCAGTATTTT. It specifies CASSFRGGAEDTQYF.

This clonotype was seen repeatedly, ten times or more. The chain employs TRBV3-1 and TRBJ1-3, with D tentatively TRBD1 (6 bases). This CDR3 region has 14 residues. V was trimmed by 4 bases and J by 4 bases, leaving 11 bases between them. CDR1 is LGHDT and CDR2 is YNNKEL in the germline V gene (reference sequence). The CDR3 spells CASSRQAAGNTIYF. DNA for the CDR3: TGTGCCAGCAGCCGACAGGCGGCAGGAAACACCATATATTTT.